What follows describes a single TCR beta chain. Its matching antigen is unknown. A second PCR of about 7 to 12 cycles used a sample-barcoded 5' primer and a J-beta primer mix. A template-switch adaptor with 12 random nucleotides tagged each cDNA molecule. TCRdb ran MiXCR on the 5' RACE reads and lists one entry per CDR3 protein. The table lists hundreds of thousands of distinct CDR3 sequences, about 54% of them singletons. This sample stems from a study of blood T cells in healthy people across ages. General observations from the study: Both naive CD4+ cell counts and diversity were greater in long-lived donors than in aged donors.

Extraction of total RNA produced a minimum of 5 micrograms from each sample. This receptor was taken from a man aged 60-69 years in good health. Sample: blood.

CDR3 DNA: TGCAGTGCTAGTACTAGGAGGTGGTACAATGAGCAGTTCTTC. Amino acids: CSASTRRWYNEQFF. V gene TRBV20-1 combines with J gene TRBJ2-1; TRBD2 is a possible D gene (5 bases). V dropped 3 bases and J dropped 4 bases, with 13 bases sitting between them. From germline, CDR1 is DFQATT and CDR2 SNEGSKA (reference sequence). This CDR3 spans 14 amino acids.